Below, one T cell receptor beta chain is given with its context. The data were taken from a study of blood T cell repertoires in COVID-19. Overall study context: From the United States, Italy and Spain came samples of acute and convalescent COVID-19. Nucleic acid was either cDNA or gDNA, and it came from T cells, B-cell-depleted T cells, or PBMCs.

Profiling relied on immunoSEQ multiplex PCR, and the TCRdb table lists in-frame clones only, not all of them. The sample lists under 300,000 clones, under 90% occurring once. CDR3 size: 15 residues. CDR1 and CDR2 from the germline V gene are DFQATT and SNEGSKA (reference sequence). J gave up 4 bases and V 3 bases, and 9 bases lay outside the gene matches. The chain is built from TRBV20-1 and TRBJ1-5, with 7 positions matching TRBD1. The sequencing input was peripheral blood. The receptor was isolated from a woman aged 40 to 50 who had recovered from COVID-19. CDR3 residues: CSASLGQERNQPQHF. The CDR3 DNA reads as TGCAGTGCTAGTTTAGGACAGGAACGAAATCAGCCCCAGCATTTT.